A single sample is the source of the 21 T cell receptor beta chains below, sequenced in a study of CD8 T cells in ankylosing spondylitis. Study-wide points: Characteristic, it appeared, of ankylosing spondylitis blood was a TCR beta motif of roughly 8 highly homologous variants.

Their antigens are not known. TCRdb re-analysed the 5' RACE reads in MiXCR, keeping a single row per CDR3 protein. The sample records 300,000 to 400,000 distinct CDR3 sequences, 20% to 25% being singletons. Source material: blood, either unsorted or a sorted T cell fraction (not recorded which). These receptors were collected from a male donor with ankylosing spondylitis.

CDR3 loop: CSALTSGSTYNEQFF. The CDR3 DNA is TGCAGTGCTTTGACTAGCGGGAGCACCTACAATGAGCAGTTCTTC. The chain carries TRBV20-1 and TRBJ2-1; TRBD2 matches at 12 bases. The CDR3 totals 15 residues. Germline-derived CDR1 and CDR2 are DFQATT and SNEGSKA (reference sequence). V lost 5 bases to trimming and J lost 2 bases; unmatched junction nucleotides: 4.

This clonotype was counted many times. J is TRBJ1-1 and V is TRBV5-1; 7 bases fit TRBD1. CDR3 length equals 15 residues. The V gene's germline CDR1 is SGHRS and CDR2 YFSETQ. V gave up 1 base and J gave up 0 bases; unmatched junction bases: 3. The CDR3 here is CASSLLGTVNTEAFF. The CDR3 coding sequence is TGCGCCAGCAGCTTGCTCGGGACAGTGAACACTGAAGCTTTCTTT.

This clonotype came up a few times. The CDR3 DNA reads TGCAGCGTTGAGCATACGAGGGACAATGAGCAGTTCTTC. Translating it yields CSVEHTRDNEQFF. This chain connects TRBV29-1 to TRBJ2-1, with D possibly being TRBD2 (5 bases). This CDR3 has 13 amino acids. V was trimmed by 3 bases and J by 5 bases, leaving 11 bases between them. Germline values: CDR1 SQVTM, CDR2 ANQGSEA.

This clonotype was detected only a few times. The chain uses TRBV6-1 and TRBJ2-2; TRBD2 is a possible D gene (5 bases). V was cut by 8 bases and J by 3 bases, with 13 bases left in between. This CDR3 has 14 residues. The germline gives CDR1 MNHNS, CDR2 SASEGT. In DNA form, the CDR3 reads TGTGCCAGCGGTCGCGGGTGGGACACCGGGGAGCTGTTTTTT. This gives the protein CASGRGWDTGELFF.

This clonotype was seen more than once but under ten times. The V gene is TRBV6-1, the J gene TRBJ1-3; maybe TRBD1 (6 bases). Trimming took off 6 bases at V and 0 bases at J, with 18 bases between the two ends. Germline V CDR1 and CDR2: MNHNS, SASEGT. The CDR3 sequence is 17 residues long. The chain's CDR3 is CASRAHGQTSSGNTIYF. In nucleotides, the CDR3 is TGTGCCAGCAGAGCCCACGGACAGACAAGCTCTGGAAACACCATATATTTT.

The chain has TRBV4-1 and TRBJ2-7, with 8 bases matching TRBD2. Germline V gives CDR1 MGHRA, CDR2 YSYEKL. The CDR3 spans 15 residues. The J segment lost 4 bases and the V segment lost 4 bases, leaving 9 bases of the junction unmatched. The CDR3 protein is CASSPERGRLYEQYF. The CDR3 coding sequence is TGCGCCAGCAGCCCCGAGCGGGGGAGGCTATACGAGCAGTACTTC.

The rearrangement joins TRBV27 to TRBJ2-7, with TRBD2 identical over 8 bases. Germline CDR1 and CDR2: MNHEY and SMNVEV (reference sequence). The CDR3 totals 16 residues. The V and J ends lost 6 bases and 0 bases, in that order; junction bases with no gene match: 10. The CDR3, as DNA: TGTGCCAGCAGCGGCTTGGGCGGGAGGAGCTCCTACGAGCAGTACTTC. It specifies CASSGLGGRSSYEQYF.

This clonotype was seen a single time. The rearrangement links TRBV5-6 to TRBJ1-2; 10 bases fit TRBD1. Germline assignment: CDR1 SGHDT and CDR2 YYEEEE. CDR3 length: 13 residues. The V segment lost 3 bases and the J segment 8 bases; nucleotides outside the gene matches: 4. CDR3 sequence reads: CASSWDRGRGYTF. The CDR3 nucleotides read TGTGCCAGCAGCTGGGACAGGGGACGCGGCTACACCTTC.

This chain joins TRBV21-1 and TRBJ2-7; the table's D gene call, TRBD1, was not cross checked with the DNA. TRBV21-1 is an annotated pseudogene. The CDR3 contains 16 residues. Here the CDR3 DNA reads TGTGCCAGCAGCACCCTCGGGACAGGATACTCCTACGAGCAGTACTTC. Amino acid sequence: CASSTLGTGYSYEQYF.

The CDR3: CASSPIPYEQYF. In DNA, the CDR3 is TGTGCCAGCAGCCCAATTCCCTACGAGCAGTACTTC. The chain uses TRBV7-7 and TRBJ2-7; D is undetermined. V was trimmed by 5 bases and J by 2 bases, leaving 7 bases between them. Germline assignment: CDR1 SSHAT and CDR2 FNYEAQ (reference sequence). The CDR3 is made up of 12 amino acids. The full variable domain, its missing parts supplied by reference TRBV7-7 and TRBJ2-7, is GAGVSQSPRYKVTKRGQDVTLRCDPISSHATLYWYQQALGQGPEFLTYFNYEAQPDKSGLPSDRFSAERPEGSISTLTIQRTEQRDSAMYRCASSPIPYEQYFGPGTRLTVT.

This clonotype was detected many times. The gene calls are TRBV12-3 or TRBV12-4 and TRBJ1-1; D gene unclear. V was cut by 0 bases and J by 7 bases, with 9 bases left in between. The CDR3 has 13 residues. CDR3 DNA: TGTGCCAGCAGTTTAGCATCCGCGGTTGAAGCTTTCTTT. Translating gives CASSLASAVEAFF.

In this sample, this clonotype turned up a few times. V is TRBV2 and J is TRBJ2-1; D unclear. Trimming stripped 7 bases from V and 0 bases from J, with 13 bases between. The CDR3 spans 15 residues. Germline CDR1 SNHLY, CDR2 FYNNEI. CDR3 region: CASNPIQSSYNEQFF. In nucleotides, the CDR3 is TGTGCCAGCAATCCTATTCAGAGCTCCTACAATGAGCAGTTCTTC.

This clonotype was seen only a few times. The CDR3 loop reads CASSPLRGSQYF. As DNA, the CDR3 is TGTGCCAGCAGTCCCCTGAGAGGTTCGCAGTACTTC. The chain recombines TRBV28 with TRBJ2-7; D is unclear. The germline V gene encodes CDR1 MDHEN and CDR2 SYDVKM. Between the trimmed V and J ends, which lost 5 bases and 9 bases, there was a span of 14 bases. The CDR3 loop spans 12 amino acids. Full variable domain (remainder filled in from reference TRBV28 and TRBJ2-7): DVKVTQSSRYLVKRTGEKVFLECVQDMDHENMFWYRQDPGLGLRLIYFSYDVKMKEKGDIPEGYSVSREKKERFSLILESASTNQTSMYLCASSPLRGSQYFGPGTRLTVT.

The chain uses TRBV12-5 and TRBJ1-5; D is unclear. With 7 bases removed from V and 1 base from J, the gap between germline ends came to 17 bases. Per germline, CDR1 LGHNT and CDR2 FRNRAP. The CDR3 totals 16 residues. The CDR3 spells CASARPRGQSNQPQHF. The CDR3 region has the DNA TGTGCTAGTGCCCGACCCCGAGGGCAGAGCAATCAGCCCCAGCATTTT.

The rearrangement links TRBV12-5 to TRBJ2-5, with 12 nucleotides matching TRBD2. This CDR3 contains 17 residues. V lost 3 bases to trimming and J lost 4 bases; unmatched junction nucleotides: 9. Germline values: CDR1 LGHNT, CDR2 FRNRAP. The CDR3 protein is CASGLALTSGSPETQYF. In DNA form, the CDR3 reads TGTGCTAGTGGTTTAGCGTTGACTAGCGGGAGCCCAGAGACCCAGTACTTC.

V is TRBV28 and J is TRBJ2-3; D is possibly TRBD2 (5 bases). CDR1 MDHEN and CDR2 SYDVKM come from the germline V gene. There are 11 residues in the CDR3. V was cut by 6 bases and J by 5 bases, with 6 bases left in between. The CDR3 spells CASSGIDTQYF. Written as DNA, the CDR3 is TGTGCCAGCAGCGGGATAGATACGCAGTATTTT.

The genes are TRBV6-4 and TRBJ1-1, with D maybe TRBD1 (6 bases). CDR1 and CDR2 (germline): MRHNA, SNTAGT. The CDR3 spans 14 residues. V was trimmed by 5 bases and J by 4 bases, leaving 14 bases between them. The CDR3 region is CASSRQARGTEAFF. CDR3 DNA sequence: TGTGCCAGCAGTAGACAGGCGAGGGGCACTGAAGCTTTCTTT.

This chain uses TRBV6-5 with TRBJ2-5, with 8 bases fitting TRBD1. The germline V gene has CDR1 MNHEY and CDR2 SVGAGI. CDR3 length: 15 amino acids. V dropped 2 bases and J dropped 4; count of bases not matched to a gene: 6. CDR3 amino acids: CASSYTTGDRETQYF. The CDR3 DNA reads as TGTGCCAGCAGTTACACGACAGGGGATAGAGAGACCCAGTACTTC.

CDR3 protein: CASSGQGTTTNEKLFF. CDR3 nucleotides: TGTGCCAGCAGTGGACAGGGGACTACAACTAATGAAAAACTGTTTTTT. This chain uses TRBV28 with TRBJ1-4; 9 nucleotides agree with TRBD1. The V and J ends lost 5 bases and 0 bases, in that order; junction bases with no gene match: 4. Per germline, CDR1 MDHEN and CDR2 SYDVKM. There are 16 residues in the CDR3.

The chain employs TRBV7-2 and TRBJ2-3, with 11 bases fitting TRBD2. The CDR3 spans 17 residues. V lost 1 base, J lost 4 bases, and 7 bases stayed unmatched. Germline values: CDR1 SGHTA, CDR2 FQGNSA. CDR3 coding DNA: TGTGCCAGCAGCTTAGTCGGTAGCGGGAGGGCCCCAGATACGCAGTATTTT. This translates into CASSLVGSGRAPDTQYF. The full variable domain, rest sourced from reference TRBV7-2 and TRBJ2-3, is GAGVSQSPSNKVTEKGKDVELRCDPISGHTALYWYRQSLGQGLEFLIYFQGNSAPDKSGLPSDRFSAERTGGSVSTLTIQRTQQEDSAVYLCASSLVGSGRAPDTQYFGPGTRLTVL.

The table lists this clonotype with many counts. The chain recombines TRBV27 with TRBJ2-7, with D uncertain. The CDR3 covers 12 residues. V lost 5 bases, J lost 4 bases, and 9 bases lay in between. CDR1 and CDR2 (germline): MNHEY, SMNVEV (reference sequence). The CDR3 DNA is TGTGCCAGCAGTAAGCTAGGGTACGAGCAGTACTTC. Amino acid sequence: CASSKLGYEQYF.